The subject of this entry is one TCR beta chain. Living in 24 US areas, the participants were between roughly 18 and 89 years of age. Cohorts were determined from participant-reported clinical history. Data came from immunoSEQ multiplex PCR; TCRdb stores just in-frame clones and leaves some out. The sample has approximately 220,000 clones; about 79% are singletons. The CDR3 loop spans 15 amino acids. Trimming took 0 bases from V and 10 from J, leaving 16 bases between them. Germline values: CDR1 LGHDT, CDR2 YNNKEL (reference sequence). This sample was included in a study of blood T cell repertoires in COVID-19. About the study: Donors in the United States, Italy and Spain gave samples during acute or convalescent COVID-19.

Sequencing used PBMCs or T cells enriched from blood (not recorded which). The source of this sequence is a woman aged 40 to 49 with acute COVID-19. V and J are TRBV3-1 (or the pseudogene TRBV3-2) and TRBJ2-1; unclear D gene. CDR3 region: CASSQDGLVIWEQFF. CDR3 DNA: TGTGCCAGCAGCCAAGATGGTCTAGTGATATGGGAGCAGTTCTTC.